The 27 T cell receptor beta chains below all came from one sample that was sequenced in a study of blood T cell repertoires in COVID-19. TCRdb's copy holds only in-frame clones and misses some; the assay was immunoSEQ multiplex PCR. This sample has about 180,000 clones, with 80% found just once. The sequencing sample was made of PBMCs or T cells enriched from blood (not recorded which). The source of these receptors is a man aged 55 to 70 who had been exposed to COVID-19.

The rearrangement links TRBV28 to TRBJ1-2, with D tentatively TRBD1 (6 bases). CDR1 and CDR2 from the germline V gene are MDHEN and SYDVKM. The germline V and J ends were trimmed by 6 bases and 4 bases, with 15 bases remaining between them. This CDR3 comprises 14 residues. Here the CDR3 DNA reads TGTGCCAGCAGCCACGGGGGGCAGGGCTATGGCTACACCTTC. This codes for CASSHGGQGYGYTF.

DNA for the CDR3: TGTGCCAGCAGTGAAGAGGCGGGAGGAGGGTACGAGCAGTACTTC. It encodes CASSEEAGGGYEQYF. The genes are TRBV2 and TRBJ2-7; TRBD2 agrees at 8 bases. Trimming took 1 base from V and 4 from J; bases not matched to a gene: 6. CDR1 is SNHLY, CDR2 FYNNEI, per germline. The CDR3 consists of 15 residues.

This rearrangement joins TRBV27 to TRBJ1-3; 7 bases agree with TRBD1. The V segment lost 3 bases and the J segment 2 bases; nucleotides outside the gene matches: 1. Germline V gene data show CDR1 as MNHEY and CDR2 as SMNVEV (reference sequence). This CDR3 contains 14 residues. For the CDR3, the DNA is TGTGCCAGCAGTTTGACAGGGACTGGAAACACCATATATTTT. As protein: CASSLTGTGNTIYF.

The rearrangement joins TRBV6-5 to TRBJ2-1; 8 nucleotides agree with TRBD2. Unmatched junction bases numbered 5, after V lost 2 bases and J lost 2 bases. Germline CDR1 and CDR2: MNHEY and SVGAGI. The CDR3 has 16 amino acids. The CDR3 loop is CASSYDTGGAYNEQFF. The DNA of the CDR3 is TGTGCCAGCAGTTACGATACGGGGGGGGCCTACAATGAGCAGTTCTTC.

In its sample, this clone was seen a few times. The chain links TRBV5-8 to TRBJ1-1; perhaps TRBD1 as D (5 bases). There are 15 residues in the CDR3. With 0 bases removed from V and 5 bases from J, the gap between germline ends came to 14 bases. Germline CDR1 reads SGHTS; CDR2 reads YDEGEE. The CDR3 coding sequence is TGTGCCAGCAGCTTGGAAATACAGGCCGGGACTGAAGCTTTCTTT. Translated: CASSLEIQAGTEAFF.

The chain combines TRBV3-1 (or the pseudogene TRBV3-2) with TRBJ2-5, with no clear D. Trimming took 4 bases from V and 5 from J, leaving 14 bases between them. Germline V lookup: CDR1 LGHDT, CDR2 YNNKEL (reference sequence). This CDR3 spans 14 amino acids. CDR3 coding DNA: TGTGCCAGCAGCCTTAGCTTAGCTTGGGAGACCCAGTACTTC. It codes for CASSLSLAWETQYF.

CDR3 DNA sequence: TGTGCCAGCCGACTAGCGGGAGGGGGATCCTACAATGAGCAGTTCTTC. Residues: CASRLAGGGSYNEQFF. The chain is built from TRBV13 and TRBJ2-1; TRBD2 matches at 14 bases. This CDR3 has 16 residues. V lost 8 bases to trimming and J lost 1 base; unmatched junction nucleotides: 4. Germline CDR1 is PRHDT and CDR2 is FYEKMQ (reference sequence).

The rearrangement joins TRBV19 to TRBJ2-6; D is unresolved. From germline, CDR1 is LNHDA and CDR2 SQIVND (reference sequence). This CDR3 comprises 17 residues. Trimming left V 3 bases short and J 0 bases short, with 12 bases between. CDR3 loop: CASSMLPLSSGANVLTF. The DNA of the CDR3 is TGTGCCAGTAGTATGCTGCCCTTGAGCTCTGGGGCCAACGTCCTGACTTTC.

The rearrangement uses TRBV24-1 and TRBJ2-1, with 12 bases aligning to TRBD2. Germline V gene sequence: CDR1 KGHDR, CDR2 SFDVKD. With 0 bases clipped from V and 8 bases from J, the junction kept 7 bases outside the gene matches. The CDR3 is made up of 17 amino acids. For the CDR3, the DNA is TGTGCCACCAGTGATTTGTCTTCTAGCGGGAGGGGCTATGAGCAGTTCTTC. It codes for CATSDLSSSGRGYEQFF.

In its sample, this clone was seen once. At one of its ends the junction is not consistent with the germline gene, which may arise from a read error. The chain links TRBV23-1 to TRBJ2-3; 12 bases agree with TRBD2. TRBV23-1 is an open reading frame whose function is uncertain. This CDR3 region has 19 residues. CDR3 DNA sequence: TGCGCCAGCAGTCAATTTCCTAGCGGGAGGGCCCAGTGCACGGATACGCAGTATTTT. Encoded protein: CASSQFPSGRAQCTDTQYF.

J is TRBJ2-3 and V is TRBV30; D perhaps matches TRBD1 (6 bases). Germline V gene data show CDR1 as GTSNPN and CDR2 as SVGIG (reference sequence). This CDR3 is built from 15 residues. The V gene lost 0 bases and the J gene lost 2 bases, with 12 bases spanning the gap. The DNA for the CDR3 is TGTGCCTGGAGTGTACTTCGACAGGTCACAGATACGCAGTATTTT. Translating it yields CAWSVLRQVTDTQYF.

This chain uses TRBV6-2 or TRBV6-3 with TRBJ1-2; 7 nucleotides align to TRBD1. Per the germline V gene, CDR1 is MNHEY and CDR2 is SVGEGT. The CDR3 extends over 14 amino acids. V was pared by 2 bases and J by 5 bases, with 5 bases of the junction left unmatched. This CDR3 reads CASSYPTGHYGYTF. Written as DNA, the CDR3 is TGTGCCAGCAGTTACCCGACAGGGCATTATGGCTACACCTTC.

V and J are TRBV19 and TRBJ1-5, with TRBD1 identical over 8 bases. The CDR3 is made up of 14 amino acids. The trim removed 8 bases at V and 6 bases at J, leaving 9 bases unmatched. The germline V gene encodes CDR1 LNHDA and CDR2 SQIVND (reference sequence). Written as DNA, the CDR3 is TGTGCCAGTTCAGTGAACAGGGGGATTCAGCCCCAGCATTTT. Protein: CASSVNRGIQPQHF.

This clone is labeled as medium-sized (0.01 to 0.1%). V is TRBV4-2 and J is TRBJ2-7; the match to TRBD1 covers 7 bases. The CDR3 is made up of 14 amino acids. Trimming cost V 2 bases and J 2 bases; bases outside gene matches: 3. Germline V gene lookup returns CDR1 LGHNA and CDR2 YNFKEQ. The CDR3 DNA is TGTGCCAGCAGCCAATCGGGACAGACCTACGAGCAGTACTTC. Residues: CASSQSGQTYEQYF.

This clone was recorded only once. V usage is TRBV6-5 and J usage is TRBJ2-1; 9 bases align to TRBD2. The CDR3 sequence is 15 residues long. CDR1 is MNHEY and CDR2 is SVGAGI in the germline V gene. Germline trimming cut 8 bases from V and 3 bases from J; bases unmatched to any gene: 8. CDR3 sequence reads: CASRRVAGVYNEQFF. As DNA, the CDR3 is TGTGCCAGCCGTCGAGTAGCGGGAGTCTACAATGAGCAGTTCTTC.

The V gene is TRBV16, the J gene TRBJ2-4, with 7 bases fitting TRBD1. CDR1 and CDR2 from the germline V gene are KGHSY and FQNENV. The CDR3 totals 18 residues. J was trimmed by 0 bases and V by 4 bases; bases with no gene match: 12. The CDR3 bases are TGTGCCAGCAGCCCTCGGACAGGCCAGATACTAGCCAAAAACATTCAGTACTTC. This gives the protein CASSPRTGQILAKNIQYF.

J is TRBJ1-5 and V is TRBV28; 10 nucleotides line up with TRBD1. In germline, CDR1 is MDHEN, CDR2 SYDVKM. This CDR3 comprises 15 residues. Trimming removed 6 bases from V and 4 bases from J; junction bases left unmatched: 6. For the CDR3, the DNA is TGTGCCAGCAGAGTGACAGGGGGCAATAATCAGCCCCAGCATTTT. Translated, it gives CASRVTGGNNQPQHF.

This chain joins TRBV6-4 and TRBJ2-1, with a possible D match to TRBD1 (6 bases). V was pared by 2 bases and J by 0 bases, with 14 bases between. The germline V gene encodes CDR1 MRHNA and CDR2 SNTAGT. This CDR3 spans 17 amino acids. CDR3 nucleotide sequence: TGTGCCAGCAGTGACCGAGAAATGGGGGCCTCCTACAATGAGCAGTTCTTC. The encoded protein is CASSDREMGASYNEQFF.

This clone appeared a few times. The rearrangement joins TRBV7-2 to TRBJ2-5, with TRBD2 identical over 10 bases. From germline, CDR1 is SGHTA and CDR2 FQGNSA. CDR3 size: 13 residues. The CDR3 reads CATTLAGVETQYF. CDR3 DNA sequence: TGTGCTACCACCCTAGCGGGAGTTGAGACCCAGTACTTC.

The chain recombines TRBV9 with TRBJ2-3; D is undetermined. Trimming took 0 bases from V and 1 from J, leaving 9 bases between them. Germline V gene lookup returns CDR1 SGDLS and CDR2 YYNGEE. The CDR3 is 15 amino acids. CDR3: CASSVAYRGTDTQYF. The CDR3 DNA follows: TGTGCCAGCAGCGTAGCCTACAGAGGCACAGATACGCAGTATTTT.

The rearrangement uses TRBV7-3 and TRBJ1-5, with TRBD1 identical over 9 bases. The germline CDR1 and CDR2 sequences are SGHTA and FQGTGA. The length of the CDR3 is 16 residues. The J segment lost 5 bases and the V segment lost 5 bases, leaving 10 bases of the junction unmatched. The CDR3 region has the DNA TGTGCCAGCAGCCCCCGGGACAGGGAGGCGTATCAGCCCCAGCATTTT. Its protein is CASSPRDREAYQPQHF.

The chain combines TRBV7-9 with TRBJ2-3; 10 bases are shared with TRBD1. The CDR3 extends over 16 amino acids. CDR1 and CDR2 from the germline V gene are SEHNR and FQNEAQ (reference sequence). V lost 5 bases to trimming and J lost 4 bases; unmatched junction nucleotides: 9. CDR3 DNA: TGTGCCAGCAGCAGGCTCGGGGACAGGGGTGCAGATACGCAGTATTTT. Translated, it gives CASSRLGDRGADTQYF.

The chain is built from TRBV19 and TRBJ1-2; 7 bases are shared with TRBD1. CDR1 is LNHDA and CDR2 is SQIVND in the germline V gene (reference sequence). The CDR3 extends over 18 amino acids. Trimming removed 4 bases from V and 4 bases from J; junction bases left unmatched: 18. The CDR3 nucleotides read TGTGCCAGTAGTACCATTTCTCTCGGACAGGAGAGGCCCTATGGCTACACCTTC. Encoded protein: CASSTISLGQERPYGYTF.

A few counts support this clone. The chain couples TRBV6-1 to TRBJ1-2; a weak D match, TRBD1 (6 bases). V lost 2 bases and J lost 2, with 21 bases in between. Germline loops: CDR1 MNHNS, CDR2 SASEGT. The CDR3 sequence is 18 residues long. CDR3 residues: CASSETSGTWTSNYGYTF. CDR3 nucleotides: TGTGCCAGCAGTGAAACTTCTGGGACATGGACTTCAAACTATGGCTACACCTTC.

The chain couples TRBV28 to TRBJ2-7; 10 positions match TRBD2. This CDR3 has 13 residues. V lost 7 bases to trimming and J lost 4 bases; unmatched junction nucleotides: 4. In germline, CDR1 is MDHEN, CDR2 SYDVKM. In DNA form, the CDR3 reads TGTGCCAGCACAGCGGGAGGGCTTTACGAGCAGTACTTC. Amino acids: CASTAGGLYEQYF.

The genes are TRBV6-4 and TRBJ2-3; no reliable D call. The V gene lost 4 bases and the J gene lost 4 bases, with 9 bases spanning the gap. This CDR3 has 13 residues. Germline values: CDR1 MRHNA, CDR2 SNTAGT. Written as DNA, the CDR3 is TGTGCCAGCAGTGTCCAGCGATCAGATACGCAGTATTTT. The encoded protein is CASSVQRSDTQYF.

The chain joins TRBV27 to TRBJ1-2; D is ambiguous. Looked up from germline, CDR1 is MNHEY and CDR2 is SMNVEV (reference sequence). With 5 bases removed from V and 0 bases from J, the gap between germline ends came to 16 bases. This CDR3 is 16 amino acids long. CDR3: CASSPWALRTNYGYTF. The CDR3 DNA reads TGTGCCAGCAGTCCCTGGGCCCTCCGAACTAACTATGGCTACACCTTC.